The 18 T cell receptor beta chains in this list originate from one sample, sequenced in a study of blood T cells in healthy people across ages. Primed by a sample-barcoded 5' primer and a J-beta primer mix, a second PCR proceeded for roughly 7 to 12 cycles. TCRdb called the 5' RACE reads again in MiXCR, with one record for every CDR3 protein. Here the sample spans around 1,000,000 distinct CDR3 sequences, roughly two fifths being singletons. Sequenced input: blood. The receptors were gathered from a man aged 18-30 years in good health.

The chain recombines TRBV12-3 or TRBV12-4 with TRBJ1-5; perhaps TRBD1 as D (5 bases). Trimming pared 5 bases from V and 3 bases from J, leaving 14 bases between. The CDR3 runs to 15 residues. The CDR3 region is CASSVGTPTNQPQHF. The CDR3 coding sequence is TGTGCCAGCAGTGTCGGGACTCCAACCAATCAGCCCCAGCATTTT.

This clonotype was seen a handful of times. The V gene is TRBV6-6, the J gene TRBJ1-1; D possibly corresponds to TRBD1 (6 bases). Trimming left V 2 bases short and J 10 bases short, with 14 bases between. Germline CDR1 reads MNHNY; CDR2 reads SVGAGI (reference sequence). The CDR3 is 13 amino acids. DNA for the CDR3: TGTGCCAGCAGTTACCCCCAGGGGTTTGTAGCTTTCTTT. Translated, it gives CASSYPQGFVAFF.

The genes are TRBV12-3 or TRBV12-4 and TRBJ2-1; the match to TRBD2 covers 10 bases. The J call may be mistaken, given a closer DNA end match to TRBJ2-7. This CDR3 has 15 amino acids. The CDR3 DNA follows: TGTGCCAGCCGGACCCTACTAGCGGGGTTCAATGAGCAGTACTTC. Translated: CASRTLLAGFNEQYF.

The chain is built from TRBV11-2 and TRBJ2-1, with D possibly being TRBD1 (5 bases). Per germline, CDR1 SGHAT and CDR2 FQNNGV. The germline V and J ends were trimmed by 3 bases and 6 bases, with 15 bases remaining between them. This CDR3 is 15 amino acids long. The CDR3 sequence: CASSFRRSRGNEQFF. In DNA, the CDR3 is TGTGCCAGCAGCTTCAGGCGCTCAAGGGGCAATGAGCAGTTCTTC.

This clonotype was picked up a small number of times. An end of the junction differs from the germline gene, which may be a read error. The chain carries TRBV7-2 and TRBJ2-1, with 7 bases that match TRBD1. The CDR3 is 14 residues long. Germline V gene lookup returns CDR1 SGHTA and CDR2 FQGNSA. The CDR3 is CASSLSTGVYEQFF. In DNA form, the CDR3 reads TGTGCCAGTAGCTTATCCACAGGGGTCTATGAGCAGTTCTTC. The whole variable domain, filled in from reference TRBV7-2 and TRBJ2-1, reads GAGVSQSPSNKVTEKGKDVELRCDPISGHTALYWYRQSLGQGLEFLIYFQGNSAPDKSGLPSDRFSAERTGGSVSTLTIQRTQQEDSAVYLCASSLSTGVYEQFFGPGTRLTVL.

The chain has TRBV7-2 and TRBJ2-4; perhaps TRBD2 as D (6 bases). The DNA matches TRBJ2-7 better at its end, which makes the J call doubtful. This CDR3 is 18 amino acids long. Germline V lookup: CDR1 SGHTA, CDR2 FQGNSA. CDR3 coding DNA: TGTGCCAGCAGCTTAGTTATTAGCGGCGCCGTAACCCCCTACGAGCAGTACTTC. Protein sequence: CASSLVISGAVTPYEQYF.

This clonotype was detected only a few times. Germline is not matched at one junction end, which may reflect a read error. The chain couples TRBV4-1 to TRBJ2-3; 8 bases match TRBD2. The CDR3 covers 16 residues. Per germline, CDR1 MGHRA and CDR2 YSYEKL. The CDR3 DNA is TGCGCCAGCAGCCAAGTTGCTAGCGGGTACACAGGTACGCAGTATTTT. It translates to CASSQVASGYTGTQYF.

On this clonotype itself: Sequence at one end of the junction differs from germline and may be a read error. The V gene is TRBV10-3, the J gene TRBJ1-1; D might be TRBD1 (6 bases). Germline loops: CDR1 ENHRY, CDR2 SYGVKD. The CDR3 length is 13 residues. In DNA, the CDR3 is TGTGTCATCAGTTCCCAGGGGAGCACTGAAGCTTTCTTT. It is translated as CVISSQGSTEAFF.

The chain combines TRBV2 with TRBJ1-1; 8 bases are a match to TRBD1. This CDR3 comprises 16 residues. Trimming at V came to 6 bases and at J to 1 base, leaving 10 bases not matched to a gene. Germline-derived CDR1 and CDR2 are SNHLY and FYNNEI. The CDR3 loop reads CASSRTTGTGNTEAFF. In DNA, the CDR3 is TGTGCCAGCAGCAGAACCACCGGGACAGGGAACACTGAAGCTTTCTTT.

The chain recombines TRBV10-3 with TRBJ2-3; 7 positions agree with TRBD2. The J segment lost 5 bases and the V segment lost 9 bases, leaving 11 bases of the junction unmatched. The CDR3 totals 14 residues. Germline lookup yields CDR1 ENHRY and CDR2 SYGVKD. CDR3 sequence: CAMGGGWGRDTQYF. The CDR3 region has the DNA TGTGCCATGGGCGGGGGTTGGGGAAGAGATACGCAGTATTTT.

This clonotype showed up many times. CDR3 in DNA: TGTGCCAGCGGCCAGGGTCTTGGGGATGAGCAGTTCTTC. Translating gives CASGQGLGDEQFF. The gene calls are TRBV6-5 and TRBJ2-1; D may be TRBD1 (5 bases). CDR1 and CDR2 from the germline V gene are MNHEY and SVGAGI. CDR3 length: 13 residues. Trimming took 8 bases from V and 8 from J, leaving 16 bases between them.

The chain recombines TRBV4-2 with TRBJ1-3, with D maybe TRBD1 (6 bases). Per the germline V gene, CDR1 is LGHNA and CDR2 is YNFKEQ. The CDR3 loop spans 16 amino acids. Trimming removed 0 bases from V and 4 bases from J, with 13 bases in between. The DNA for the CDR3 is TGTGCCAGCAGCCAAGATCGTCAGGGGAAAGGAAACACCATATATTTT. The encoded protein is CASSQDRQGKGNTIYF.

V usage is TRBV7-9 and J usage is TRBJ1-1; D is unclear. The germline V and J ends were trimmed by 5 bases and 3 bases, with 13 bases remaining between them. Germline V gene sequence: CDR1 SEHNR, CDR2 FQNEAQ (reference sequence). The CDR3 is 14 amino acids. CDR3 DNA: TGTGCCAGCAGCCCCCGGACGGAACACACTGAAGCTTTCTTT. Translated, it gives CASSPRTEHTEAFF. Full variable domain (rest looked up from reference TRBV7-9 and TRBJ1-1): DTGVSQNPRHKITKRGQNVTFRCDPISEHNRLYWYRQTLGQGPEFLTYFQNEAQLEKSRLLSDRFSAERPKGSFSTLEIQRTEQGDSAMYLCASSPRTEHTEAFFGQGTRLTVV.

The chain has TRBV20-1 and TRBJ1-1; TRBD1 is a possible D gene (6 bases). The V gene's germline CDR1 is DFQATT and CDR2 SNEGSKA (reference sequence). Trimming removed 0 bases at V and 0 bases at J, with 8 bases between. The CDR3 loop spans 14 amino acids. Here the CDR3 DNA reads TGCAGTGCTAGAGAGGGGGGGCTGAACACTGAAGCTTTCTTT. This gives the protein CSAREGGLNTEAFF.

The chain uses TRBV20-1 and TRBJ1-5; the D is unclear. Deletions cut 1 base from V and 9 bases from J, with 13 bases between. From germline, CDR1 is DFQATT and CDR2 SNEGSKA (reference sequence). The CDR3 is made up of 13 amino acids. As DNA, the CDR3 is TGCAGTGCTAGAGTATGGGCAATCTCGCCCCAGCATTTT. Its translation: CSARVWAISPQHF.

The chain couples TRBV7-8 to TRBJ2-3; 9 positions agree with TRBD2. The ends lost 3 bases at V and 1 base at J; junction bases unmatched: 5. This CDR3 has 16 residues. CDR1 and CDR2 from the germline V gene are SGHVS and FQNEAQ. The CDR3 loop reads CASSFRPSGGTDTQYF. As DNA, the CDR3 is TGTGCCAGCAGCTTTCGTCCTAGCGGGGGCACAGATACGCAGTATTTT.

The chain joins TRBV5-1 to TRBJ2-1; 8 nucleotides match TRBD2. Germline-derived CDR1 and CDR2 are SGHRS and YFSETQ. The CDR3 has 16 amino acids. V shed 2 bases and J 8 bases; nucleotides not matched to a gene: 12. The CDR3 region has the DNA TGCGCCAGCAGCTTCATAGAGCGGGGGCCCCCAGATGAGCAGTTCTTC. Protein product: CASSFIERGPPDEQFF.

The chain carries TRBV6-7 and TRBJ2-7; 7 nucleotides match TRBD2. TRBV6-7 is noted as an ORF with a role that remains uncertain. This CDR3 contains 13 residues. Trimming cost V 4 bases and J 7 bases; bases outside gene matches: 7. CDR3 sequence: CASSSPLANEQYF. CDR3 coding DNA: TGTGCCAGCAGTTCCCCACTAGCGAATGAGCAGTACTTC.